This passage covers 4 T cell receptor beta chains from one sample sequenced in a study of neoadjuvant anti-PD-1 for oral cavity cancer. Using immunoSEQ multiplex PCR, the repertoire was profiled, and TCRdb retains in-frame clones only, with some absent. Here the sample spans 2,000 or so clones, just under 60% being singletons. Time point given: after neoadjuvant nivolumab, at surgical resection. The sample here was tumor tissue, taken after nivolumab (anti-PD-1) treatment. The source is a person aged 35-80 years with oral cavity squamous cell carcinoma.

The DNA of the CDR3 is TGCGCCAGCAGCCAAGAAAACTACCGTAACAATGAGCAGTTCTTC. This sequence encodes CASSQENYRNNEQFF. This rearrangement joins TRBV4-1 to TRBJ2-1; D unresolved. CDR3 length: 15 residues. Trimming removed 0 bases from V and 5 bases from J, with 11 bases in between. Germline V gene data show CDR1 as MGHRA and CDR2 as YSYEKL.

This clone was recorded a few times. V usage is TRBV28 and J usage is TRBJ1-2, with a weak D call TRBD1 (5 bases). Deletions cut 5 bases from V and 5 bases from J, with 15 bases between. The CDR3 has 14 residues. CDR1 is MDHEN, CDR2 SYDVKM, per germline. The DNA of the CDR3 is TGTGCCAGCAGTGGAAGAGAGGGGTTTTATGGCTACACCTTC. This translates into CASSGREGFYGYTF.

This clone is a singleton in its sample. CDR3 nucleotides: TGTGCCAGCAGTTACAAGACCAGGGGCTTGAACACTGAAGCTTTCTTT. It is translated as CASSYKTRGLNTEAFF. The chain is built from TRBV6-5 and TRBJ1-1; weak D call: TRBD1 (6 bases). The CDR3 runs to 16 residues. V was clipped by 2 bases and J by 0 bases, with 13 bases between them. Germline-derived CDR1 and CDR2 are MNHEY and SVGAGI.

This chain connects TRBV6-5 to TRBJ1-5, with D possibly TRBD1 on 6 matching bases. The germline CDR1 and CDR2 sequences are MNHEY and SVGAGI. The CDR3 totals 15 residues. The V gene lost 0 bases and the J gene lost 6 bases, with 12 bases spanning the gap. DNA of the CDR3: TGTGCCAGCAGTTACTCAGGGGGTTTTGGTCAGCCCCAGCATTTT. Protein sequence: CASSYSGGFGQPQHF.